The entry that follows covers one TCR beta chain sequence. Data came from immunoSEQ multiplex PCR; TCRdb stores just in-frame clones and leaves some out. The table includes approximately 94,000 clones, approximately 91% detected once. CDR1 is MNHNS and CDR2 is SASEGT in the germline V gene. This CDR3 is built from 14 residues. V lost 6 bases, J lost 0 bases, and 11 bases lay in between. The data stem from a study of OX40 agonist ivuxolimab in advanced cancers. Study at large: Partial response was recorded in three patients: one hepatocellular carcinoma and two cutaneous melanoma cases.

The chain employs TRBV6-1 and TRBJ1-1; TRBD1 might be the D (5 bases). The source was CD4+ or CD8+ T cells sorted from blood, collected in a trial of the OX40 agonist ivuxolimab. This receptor was taken from an adult with an advanced solid tumor such as melanoma, head and neck, liver or kidney cancer. CDR3 sequence reads: CASRIDRVNTEAFF. The DNA for the CDR3 is TGTGCCAGCAGGATAGACAGAGTGAACACTGAAGCTTTCTTT.